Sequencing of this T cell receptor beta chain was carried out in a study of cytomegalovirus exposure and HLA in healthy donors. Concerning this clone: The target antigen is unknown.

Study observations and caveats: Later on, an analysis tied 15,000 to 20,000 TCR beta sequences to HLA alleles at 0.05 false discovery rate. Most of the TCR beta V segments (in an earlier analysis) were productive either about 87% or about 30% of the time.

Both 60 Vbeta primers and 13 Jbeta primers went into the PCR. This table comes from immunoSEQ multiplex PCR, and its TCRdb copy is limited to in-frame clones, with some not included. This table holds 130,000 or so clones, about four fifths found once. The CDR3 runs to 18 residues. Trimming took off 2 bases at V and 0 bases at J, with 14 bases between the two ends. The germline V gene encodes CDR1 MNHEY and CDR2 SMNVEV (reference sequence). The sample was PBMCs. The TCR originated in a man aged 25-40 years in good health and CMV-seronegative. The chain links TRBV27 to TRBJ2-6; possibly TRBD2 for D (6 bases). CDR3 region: CASSLGRPTSSGANVLTF. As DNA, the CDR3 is TGTGCCAGCAGTTTAGGGAGGCCTACCAGCTCTGGGGCCAACGTCCTGACTTTC.